These 31 T cell receptor beta chains came from one sample sequenced in a study of cytomegalovirus exposure and HLA in healthy donors. Use of 60 Vbeta and 13 Jbeta primers characterized the PCR. This table comes from immunoSEQ multiplex PCR, and its TCRdb copy is limited to in-frame clones, with some not included. The repertoire consists of about 99,000 clones, with approximately 79% occurring once and the leading ten covering approximately 3.8%. The sequenced material came from PBMCs. The receptor source for this set is a man between 45 and 60 years old in good health and CMV-seropositive.

Only one count was recorded for this clone. The V and J genes are TRBV27 and TRBJ2-7; 7 nucleotides match TRBD2. J was trimmed by 2 bases and V by 6 bases; bases with no gene match: 4. Germline CDR1 reads MNHEY; CDR2 reads SMNVEV (reference sequence). The length of the CDR3 is 13 residues. The CDR3, as DNA: TGTGCCAGCAGGGGCGGGAGTACCTACGAGCAGTACTTC. This encodes CASRGGSTYEQYF.

The chain is built from TRBV9 and TRBJ1-1; D might be TRBD1 (6 bases). The CDR3 has 15 residues. Germline CDR1 reads SGDLS; CDR2 reads YYNGEE. Trimming took off 3 bases at V and 0 bases at J, with 12 bases between the two ends. In DNA, the CDR3 is TGTGCCAGCAGCGCAGGGGACATCATGAACACTGAAGCTTTCTTT. Translating it yields CASSAGDIMNTEAFF.

This clone has just a few counts. The V gene is TRBV7-2, the J gene TRBJ2-3, with D maybe TRBD2 (6 bases). This CDR3 contains 13 residues. Deletions cut 3 bases from V and 5 bases from J, with 9 bases between. Germline CDR1 reads SGHTA; CDR2 reads FQGNSA. CDR3 region: CASSFLGGDTQYF. In nucleotides, the CDR3 is TGTGCCAGCAGCTTCCTGGGGGGAGATACGCAGTATTTT.

The chain employs TRBV21-1 and TRBJ2-3; the table calls TRBD2, which could not be checked here. TRBV21-1 is a documented pseudogene. The CDR3 has 19 amino acids. The CDR3 region has the DNA TGTGCCAGCAGCATTTGGCTTCTCGGACTTTTAGCCTTCAGGGATACGCAGTATTTT. Its protein is CASSIWLLGLLAFRDTQYF.

This sequence joins TRBV5-1 and TRBJ2-3, with 12 bases fitting TRBD2. The germline V gene has CDR1 SGHRS and CDR2 YFSETQ. The CDR3 length is 16 residues. After removal of 6 bases from V and 2 bases from J, the junction contained 7 bases not matched to a gene. This chain's CDR3 is CASTQRLAGDTDTQYF. CDR3 nucleotide sequence: TGCGCCAGCACCCAACGACTAGCGGGGGACACAGATACGCAGTATTTT.

In this sample, this clone turned up once. The rearrangement uses TRBV30 and TRBJ1-1; no clear D. This CDR3 is built from 15 residues. Trimming pared 0 bases from V and 6 bases from J, leaving 17 bases between. The V gene's germline CDR1 is GTSNPN and CDR2 SVGIG (reference sequence). CDR3 residues: CAWSVGDSLGPEAFF. CDR3 in DNA: TGTGCCTGGAGTGTAGGAGACTCTTTAGGCCCTGAAGCTTTCTTT.

J is TRBJ2-1 and V is TRBV19, with 12 nucleotides matching TRBD2. With V trimmed by 3 bases and J by 4 bases, 4 bases remained unmatched. The CDR3 consists of 16 residues. Germline lookup yields CDR1 LNHDA and CDR2 SQIVND (reference sequence). The CDR3 here is CASSMAGTSGYNEQFF. The CDR3 bases are TGTGCCAGTAGTATGGCCGGGACTAGCGGGTACAATGAGCAGTTCTTC.

Notes on this clone: Other DNA sequences in the sample encode the same CDR3. The CDR3 nucleotides read TGTGCCTGGAGTCGGGATAGCAATCAGCCCCAGCATTTT. This encodes CAWSRDSNQPQHF. This chain connects TRBV30 to TRBJ1-5; no clear D. The V and J ends lost 2 bases and 0 bases respectively, with 5 bases between them. The V gene's germline CDR1 is GTSNPN and CDR2 SVGIG (reference sequence). This CDR3 is built from 13 residues.

The chain links TRBV9 to TRBJ2-1; TRBD1 agrees at 11 bases. V shed 1 base, J shed 8 bases, and the junction held 5 bases outside the gene matches. Per germline, CDR1 SGDLS and CDR2 YYNGEE. This CDR3 has 15 amino acids. CDR3 loop: CASSVWTGGRDEQFF. CDR3 nucleotide sequence: TGTGCCAGCAGCGTATGGACAGGGGGCAGGGATGAGCAGTTCTTC.

The chain is built from TRBV14 and TRBJ2-1; 9 bases match TRBD2. The CDR3 contains 16 residues. Trimming took 3 bases from V and 7 from J; bases not matched to a gene: 10. Germline CDR1 and CDR2: SGHDN and FVKESK. The CDR3, as DNA: TGTGCCAGCAGCCAGGGTATTCTAGCGGGAAGAAATGAGCAGTTCTTC. Encoded protein: CASSQGILAGRNEQFF.

The gene calls are TRBV10-3 and TRBJ1-1; 7 bases are a match to TRBD1. Germline trimming cut 10 bases from V and 8 bases from J; bases unmatched to any gene: 10. Germline lookup yields CDR1 ENHRY and CDR2 SYGVKD. The CDR3 covers 12 residues. This CDR3 is CANRAQGEEAFF. The CDR3 region has the DNA TGTGCCAATAGAGCCCAGGGGGAAGAAGCTTTCTTT.

Concerning this clone: One end of the junction varies from germline; a read error may be responsible. V and J are TRBV6-1 and TRBJ2-1; D possibly corresponds to TRBD1 (6 bases). The CDR3 has 12 amino acids. Germline V gives CDR1 MNHNS, CDR2 SASEGT. CDR3 sequence (DNA): TGTGCCAGCAGTGAATATGAACGGAAGGGGGTCTTC. This gives the protein CASSEYERKGVF.

The chain combines TRBV2 with TRBJ2-2, with TRBD2 identical over 16 bases. The CDR3 covers 17 residues. Germline CDR1 reads SNHLY; CDR2 reads FYNNEI. The V segment lost 5 bases and the J segment 3 bases; nucleotides outside the gene matches: 3. The CDR3 nucleotides read TGTGCCAGCAGTAAGGGACTAGCGGGAGGGGACACCGGGGAGCTGTTTTTT. Encoded protein: CASSKGLAGGDTGELFF.

The chain carries TRBV25-1 and TRBJ2-1, with TRBD1 identical over 9 bases. Germline CDR1 and CDR2: MGHDK and SYGVNS. Trimming cost V 7 bases and J 6 bases; bases outside gene matches: 10. The CDR3 sequence is 15 residues long. The CDR3 sequence is CASTEQGAGSNEQFF. In DNA, the CDR3 is TGTGCCAGCACCGAACAGGGGGCAGGGAGCAATGAGCAGTTCTTC.

The genes are TRBV7-6 and TRBJ2-1; no reliable D call. The CDR3 extends over 13 amino acids. With 2 bases removed from V and 7 bases from J, the gap between germline ends came to 9 bases. Germline V lookup: CDR1 SGHVS, CDR2 FNYEAQ. CDR3 coding DNA: TGTGCCAGCAGCTTAAATCAGGCGAATGAGCAGTTCTTC. Protein sequence: CASSLNQANEQFF.

This chain uses TRBV27 with TRBJ1-1, with D possibly being TRBD1 (5 bases). Germline CDR1 MNHEY, CDR2 SMNVEV (reference sequence). Deletions cut 7 bases from V and 4 bases from J, with 13 bases between. There are 13 residues in the CDR3. The CDR3 sequence is CASKNQGGTEAFF. The DNA of the CDR3 is TGTGCCAGCAAAAATCAGGGAGGCACTGAAGCTTTCTTT.

The gene calls are TRBV5-1 and TRBJ2-7, with TRBD2 identical over 8 bases. Germline V gene sequence: CDR1 SGHRS, CDR2 YFSETQ. This CDR3 is built from 13 residues. V shed 4 bases, J shed 6 bases, and the junction held 6 bases outside the gene matches. This CDR3 reads CASSPETSVEQYF. The CDR3 bases are TGCGCCAGCAGCCCCGAGACTAGCGTCGAGCAGTACTTC.

This chain joins TRBV11-2 and TRBJ2-3; TRBD2 aligns across 7 bases. The CDR3 runs 15 residues. V lost 5 bases to trimming and J lost 3 bases; unmatched junction nucleotides: 8. Germline V CDR1 and CDR2: SGHAT, FQNNGV. CDR3 residues: CASSLPGGRTDTQYF. CDR3 DNA: TGTGCCAGCAGCCTCCCGGGCGGGAGAACAGATACGCAGTATTTT.

The chain couples TRBV15 to TRBJ2-1; 9 nucleotides agree with TRBD2. This CDR3 contains 13 residues. CDR1 and CDR2 from the germline V gene are LNHNV and YYDKDF (reference sequence). V gave up 9 bases and J gave up 5 bases; unmatched junction bases: 5. In nucleotides, the CDR3 is TGTGCCACTACGGGACTAGCAAACAATGAGCAGTTCTTC. It encodes CATTGLANNEQFF.

The chain employs TRBV10-3 and TRBJ2-1, with D unclear. The ends were cut back, 2 bases at V and 6 bases at J, with 8 bases in the middle. This CDR3 has 13 residues. The germline gives CDR1 ENHRY, CDR2 SYGVKD. This chain's CDR3 is CAISEGSVNEQFF. CDR3 coding DNA: TGTGCCATCAGTGAGGGTTCGGTCAATGAGCAGTTCTTC.

The chain recombines TRBV7-9 with TRBJ2-1, with a possible D match to TRBD2 (5 bases). With 3 bases removed from V and 6 bases from J, the gap between germline ends came to 12 bases. Germline CDR1 and CDR2: SEHNR and FQNEAQ (reference sequence). The CDR3 has 14 amino acids. Here the CDR3 DNA reads TGTGCCAGCAGCTTGGAGGACTCGTTCAATGAGCAGTTCTTC. Its protein product is CASSLEDSFNEQFF.

The chain couples TRBV4-1 to TRBJ2-1; D is perhaps TRBD2 (5 bases). Looked up from germline, CDR1 is MGHRA and CDR2 is YSYEKL. Trimming shortened V by 1 base and J by 0 bases, and 13 bases separated the two germline ends. This CDR3 has 17 amino acids. The CDR3 coding sequence is TGCGCCAGCAGCCAAGGACGGGAAATCAGCTCCTACAATGAGCAGTTCTTC. Encoded protein: CASSQGREISSYNEQFF.

The V call is TRBV2, the J call TRBJ2-7, with a weak D call TRBD2 (5 bases). The CDR3 runs to 16 residues. The V gene's germline CDR1 is SNHLY and CDR2 FYNNEI. The germline V and J ends were trimmed by 2 bases and 0 bases, with 14 bases remaining between them. CDR3 in DNA: TGTGCCAGCAGTGAACTGGGCGGGTCGAGCTCCTACGAGCAGTACTTC. This codes for CASSELGGSSSYEQYF.

This rearrangement joins TRBV11-2 to TRBJ2-2, with TRBD2 matching over 9 bases. The CDR3 extends over 16 amino acids. V dropped 5 bases and J dropped 0; count of bases not matched to a gene: 4. Germline loops: CDR1 SGHAT, CDR2 FQNNGV. In DNA, the CDR3 is TGTGCCAGCAGCACCCTAGCGGGGCCGAACACCGGGGAGCTGTTTTTT. As protein: CASSTLAGPNTGELFF.

About this clone: At one end, the junction sequence differs from germline, possibly due to a read error. The chain uses TRBV28 and TRBJ1-1; possibly TRBD1 for D (5 bases). Germline assignment: CDR1 MDHEN and CDR2 SYDVKM. The CDR3 totals 13 residues. CDR3 in DNA: TGTGCCAGCCGTTTGGGGGGGAGGTATGAAGCTTTCTTT. Protein sequence: CASRLGGRYEAFF.

This sequence joins TRBV6-6 and TRBJ2-7; D is possibly TRBD1 (7 bases). Trimming stripped 6 bases from V and 4 bases from J, with 13 bases between. This CDR3 spans 13 amino acids. CDR1 MNHNY and CDR2 SVGAGI come from the germline V gene (reference sequence). CDR3 bases: TGTGCCAGCAGCCCAGGGGGGTTATACGAGCAGTACTTC. The encoded protein is CASSPGGLYEQYF.

The genes are TRBV2 and TRBJ2-3; 9 bases are shared with TRBD2. The CDR3 has 13 residues. J gave up 4 bases and V 8 bases, and 4 bases lay outside the gene matches. The V gene's germline CDR1 is SNHLY and CDR2 FYNNEI. CDR3 nucleotides: TGTGCCAGCTTAGCGGGAGAGGCAGATACGCAGTATTTT. Its translation: CASLAGEADTQYF.

The chain has TRBV27 and TRBJ2-7; D possibly corresponds to TRBD1 (5 bases). V shed 5 bases and J shed 0 bases, with 17 bases lying between them. Germline loops: CDR1 MNHEY, CDR2 SMNVEV (reference sequence). The CDR3 has 16 residues. In DNA form, the CDR3 reads TGTGCCAGCAGTACCATTGACAAGGGGCTCTCCTACGAGCAGTACTTC. Translation gives CASSTIDKGLSYEQYF.

The chain recombines TRBV27 with TRBJ1-5, with 8 bases identical to TRBD1. With 2 bases clipped from V and 6 bases from J, the junction kept 3 bases outside the gene matches. Germline assignment: CDR1 MNHEY and CDR2 SMNVEV (reference sequence). This CDR3 contains 14 residues. DNA of the CDR3: TGTGCCAGCAGTTTAGCAGGGGGCGTTCAGCCCCAGCATTTT. Amino acids: CASSLAGGVQPQHF.

The rearrangement uses TRBV28 and TRBJ1-2; tentatively, D is TRBD1 (6 bases). CDR3 length equals 13 residues. Germline assignment: CDR1 MDHEN and CDR2 SYDVKM. The germline V and J ends were trimmed by 5 bases and 4 bases, with 11 bases remaining between them. CDR3: CASSPGTIYGYTF. For the CDR3, the DNA is TGTGCCAGCAGTCCCGGGACAATCTATGGCTACACCTTC.

This clone occurred once. This chain connects TRBV4-2 to TRBJ1-5; the D gene is possibly TRBD1 (6 bases). Trimming shortened V by 1 base and J by 8 bases, and 12 bases separated the two germline ends. The germline CDR1 and CDR2 sequences are LGHNA and YNFKEQ. The CDR3 has 14 residues. The CDR3 DNA is TGTGCCAGCAGCCAAGGATCAGGGGACGAGCCCCAGCATTTT. This gives the protein CASSQGSGDEPQHF.